The clone carrying this T cell receptor beta chain was observed once. The CDR3 runs to 15 residues. With V trimmed by 3 bases and J by 1 base, 4 bases remained unmatched. Germline CDR1 is SGHDN and CDR2 is FVKESK. Authors' processing steps: Using reference gene primer amplification, nucleated cell counts were estimated. The repertoire was sequenced with immunoSEQ multiplex PCR; TCRdb's copy has only in-frame clones and lacks some. That table supplies the V and J calls and clone size; D and trimming were determined from the DNA. In the table there are about 130,000 clones, 84% of which are singletons. These data belong to a study of blood T cell repertoires in COVID-19. Turning to the study itself: Samples representing acute and convalescent COVID-19 were sourced from the United States, Italy and Spain. T cells, B-cell-depleted T cells, or PBMCs provided the cDNA or gDNA that served as material.

V gene TRBV14 combines with J gene TRBJ2-3; 7 positions match TRBD1. Sequenced material: peripheral blood. The receptor was derived from a woman between 25 and 40 years old who had recovered from COVID-19. This CDR3 is CASSQTGTRTDTQYF. Written as DNA, the CDR3 is TGTGCCAGCAGCCAGACAGGGACCCGCACAGATACGCAGTATTTT. The full variable domain, completed using reference TRBV14 and TRBJ2-3, is EAGVTQFPSHSVIEKGQTVTLRCDPISGHDNLYWYRRVMGKEIKFLLHFVKESKQDESGMPNNRFLAERTGGTYSTLKVQPAELEDSGVYFCASSQTGTRTDTQYFGPGTRLTVL.